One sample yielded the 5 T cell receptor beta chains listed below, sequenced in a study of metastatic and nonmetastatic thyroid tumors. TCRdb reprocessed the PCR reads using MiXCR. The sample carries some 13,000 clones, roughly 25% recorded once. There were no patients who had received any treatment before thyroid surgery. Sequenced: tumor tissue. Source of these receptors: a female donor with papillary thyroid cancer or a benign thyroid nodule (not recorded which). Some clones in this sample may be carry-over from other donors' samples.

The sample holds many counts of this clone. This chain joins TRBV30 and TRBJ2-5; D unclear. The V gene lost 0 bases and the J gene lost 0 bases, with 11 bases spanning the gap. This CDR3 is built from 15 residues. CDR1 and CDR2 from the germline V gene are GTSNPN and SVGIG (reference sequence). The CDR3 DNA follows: TGTGCCTGGAGTGTTGGTAGTCGGCACCAAGAGACCCAGTACTTC. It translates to CAWSVGSRHQETQYF.

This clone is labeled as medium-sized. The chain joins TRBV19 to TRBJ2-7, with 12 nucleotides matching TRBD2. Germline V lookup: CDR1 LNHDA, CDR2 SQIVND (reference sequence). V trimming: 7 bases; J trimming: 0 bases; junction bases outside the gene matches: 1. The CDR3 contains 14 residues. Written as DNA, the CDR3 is TGTGCCAGTAAGACTAGCGGGAGCTCCTACGAGCAGTACTTC. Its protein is CASKTSGSSYEQYF.

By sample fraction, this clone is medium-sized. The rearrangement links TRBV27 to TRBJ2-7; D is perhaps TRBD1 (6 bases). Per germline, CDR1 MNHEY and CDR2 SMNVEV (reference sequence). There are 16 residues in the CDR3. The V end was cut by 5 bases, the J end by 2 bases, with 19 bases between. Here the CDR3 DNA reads TGTGCCAGCAGTGGAAGGGTGGCTGGACAGACCTACGAGCAGTACTTC. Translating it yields CASSGRVAGQTYEQYF.

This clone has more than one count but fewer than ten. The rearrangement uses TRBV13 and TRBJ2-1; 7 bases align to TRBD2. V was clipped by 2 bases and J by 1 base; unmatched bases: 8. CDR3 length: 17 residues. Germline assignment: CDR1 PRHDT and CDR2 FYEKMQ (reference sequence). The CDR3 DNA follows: TGTGCCAGCAGCTTATCCTCTAGCGGTGCGTCCTACAATGAGCAGTTCTTC. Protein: CASSLSSSGASYNEQFF.

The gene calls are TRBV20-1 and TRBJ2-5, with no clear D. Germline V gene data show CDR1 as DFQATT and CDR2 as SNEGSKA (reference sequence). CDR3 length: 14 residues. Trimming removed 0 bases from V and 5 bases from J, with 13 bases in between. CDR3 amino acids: CSARDRVWGETQYF. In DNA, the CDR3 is TGCAGTGCTAGAGATCGAGTGTGGGGTGAGACCCAGTACTTC.